These 10 T cell receptor beta chains originate from one sample sequenced in a study of cytomegalovirus exposure and HLA in healthy donors. Primers included in the PCR were 60 Vbeta and 13 Jbeta primers. The data were produced by immunoSEQ multiplex PCR, yet TCRdb's version contains in-frame clones alone and is incomplete. The data contain 130,000 to 150,000 clones, roughly three quarters of them singletons. Specimen: PBMCs. The receptors were gathered from a woman aged 40 to 50 in good health and CMV-seronegative.

This clone was seen more than once but under ten times. The V and J genes are TRBV27 and TRBJ1-1; D is possibly TRBD1 (5 bases). Looked up from germline, CDR1 is MNHEY and CDR2 is SMNVEV (reference sequence). The CDR3 runs 16 residues. The ends were cut back, 4 bases at V and 5 bases at J, with 20 bases in the middle. The CDR3 coding sequence is TGTGCCAGCAGTTCCCCTCCGTTCGGGGGAGGAACTGAAGCTTTCTTT. Its protein is CASSSPPFGGGTEAFF.

This chain joins TRBV15 and TRBJ2-3; perhaps TRBD1 as D (6 bases). Per the germline V gene, CDR1 is LNHNV and CDR2 is YYDKDF (reference sequence). This CDR3 spans 15 amino acids. Between the trimmed V and J ends, which lost 5 bases and 0 bases, there was a span of 12 bases. CDR3 residues: CATSRGQPSTDTQYF. The CDR3 DNA is TGTGCCACCAGCCGAGGACAGCCTAGCACAGATACGCAGTATTTT.

This chain joins TRBV7-9 and TRBJ2-3; 11 bases agree with TRBD2. The CDR3 spans 16 residues. The germline CDR1 and CDR2 sequences are SEHNR and FQNEAQ (reference sequence). After removal of 5 bases from V and 2 bases from J, the junction contained 6 bases not matched to a gene. DNA for the CDR3: TGTGCCAGCAGCCCCGGGACTAGCGGCCCCACAGATACGCAGTATTTT. Translating it yields CASSPGTSGPTDTQYF. Supplemented by reference TRBV7-9 and TRBJ2-3, the full variable domain reads DTGVSQNPRHKITKRGQNVTFRCDPISEHNRLYWYRQTLGQGPEFLTYFQNEAQLEKSRLLSDRFSAERPKGSFSTLEIQRTEQGDSAMYLCASSPGTSGPTDTQYFGPGTRLTVL.

This chain links TRBV19 with TRBJ2-2, with TRBD1 as a possible D gene (5 bases). V was pared by 4 bases and J by 2 bases, with 14 bases between. CDR3 length equals 16 residues. Germline V gene lookup returns CDR1 LNHDA and CDR2 SQIVND (reference sequence). DNA for the CDR3: TGTGCCAGTAGTAAAGTTTTACAGGAAAACACCGGGGAGCTGTTTTTT. Translated: CASSKVLQENTGELFF.

Here the CDR3 reads CASRPQAHELAEAFF. The CDR3 nucleotides read TGTGCCAGCAGGCCCCAGGCCCATGAGTTAGCTGAAGCTTTCTTT. The V and J genes are TRBV6-1 and TRBJ1-1; no clear D gene. The CDR3 consists of 15 residues. Germline values: CDR1 MNHNS, CDR2 SASEGT. V was shortened by 6 bases and J by 6 bases, with 20 bases between the two germline ends.

Details on this clone: Germline and junction disagree at one end, which may indicate a read error. The chain joins TRBV5-5 to TRBJ1-1, with a weak D call TRBD1 (5 bases). CDR1 SGHKS and CDR2 YYEKEE come from the germline V gene (reference sequence). The CDR3 totals 13 residues. CDR3 DNA: TGTGCCAGCAGCTCGAACAGAAGGGGTGAAGTTTTCTTT. Protein product: CASSSNRRGEVFF.

The chain carries TRBV7-9 and TRBJ2-5; TRBD2 aligns across 8 bases. Trimming took 3 bases from V and 4 from J; bases not matched to a gene: 4. Germline values: CDR1 SEHNR, CDR2 FQNEAQ (reference sequence). The CDR3 covers 14 residues. CDR3 coding DNA: TGTGCCAGCAGCTTCAGCGGGAGAGGAGAGACCCAGTACTTC. Translating it yields CASSFSGRGETQYF.

This sequence joins TRBV19 and TRBJ2-7, with a weak D call TRBD2 (6 bases). V lost 3 bases and J lost 0, with 6 bases in between. CDR1 and CDR2 (germline): LNHDA, SQIVND (reference sequence). The length of the CDR3 is 13 residues. CDR3 sequence: CASSIGGSYEQYF. CDR3 coding DNA: TGTGCCAGTAGTATCGGGGGCTCCTACGAGCAGTACTTC.

This clone was seen a single time. This chain joins TRBV6-5 and TRBJ2-5; tentative D call: TRBD2 (6 bases). Germline assignment: CDR1 MNHEY and CDR2 SVGAGI. CDR3 size: 14 residues. Trimming removed 7 bases from V and 4 bases from J, with 16 bases in between. This CDR3 is CASTLGTSGETQYF. The CDR3 nucleotides read TGTGCCAGCACCCTCGGGACTTCAGGAGAGACCCAGTACTTC.

The chain is built from TRBV6-5 and TRBJ1-2; tentatively, D is TRBD1 (5 bases). The CDR3 runs to 13 residues. The V gene lost 6 bases and the J gene lost 8 bases, with 16 bases spanning the gap. Germline lookup yields CDR1 MNHEY and CDR2 SVGAGI. CDR3 protein: CASSKPPGGGYTF. In DNA form, the CDR3 reads TGTGCCAGCAGCAAACCCCCCGGGGGAGGCTACACCTTC.